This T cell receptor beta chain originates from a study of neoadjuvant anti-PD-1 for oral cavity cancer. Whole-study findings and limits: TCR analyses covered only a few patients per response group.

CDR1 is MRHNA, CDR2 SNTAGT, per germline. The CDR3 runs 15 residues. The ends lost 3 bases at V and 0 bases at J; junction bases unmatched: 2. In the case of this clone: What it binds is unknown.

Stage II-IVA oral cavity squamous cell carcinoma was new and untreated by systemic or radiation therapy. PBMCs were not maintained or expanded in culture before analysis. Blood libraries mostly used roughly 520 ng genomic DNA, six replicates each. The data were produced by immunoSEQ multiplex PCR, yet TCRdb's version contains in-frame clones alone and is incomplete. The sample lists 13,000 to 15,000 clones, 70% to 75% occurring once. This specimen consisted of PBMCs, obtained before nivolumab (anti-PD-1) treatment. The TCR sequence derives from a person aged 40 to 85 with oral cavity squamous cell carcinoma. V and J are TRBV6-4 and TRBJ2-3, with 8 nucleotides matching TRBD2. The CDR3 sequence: CASSEREGSTDTQYF. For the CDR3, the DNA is TGTGCCAGCAGTGAACGGGAGGGGAGCACAGATACGCAGTATTTT.